These T cell receptor beta chains were read from a single sample in a study of STAT3 mutations in large granular lymphocyte leukemia. Libraries were prepared by immunoSEQ multiplex PCR; TCRdb keeps only in-frame clonotypes and omits some of them. The table has fewer than 20,000 clones, roughly 86% seen once. Sequencing was performed on peripheral blood mononuclear cells. The receptors come from a man in his fifties with T-cell large granular lymphocyte leukemia. Some clones in this sample may be carry-over from other donors' samples. The CDR3 runs from the conserved cysteine through the conserved F or W. Each record gives: V gene, D gene, J gene, CDR3 protein, CDR3 DNA. D genes are given only for firm matches.

V gene: TRBV7-9; D gene: -; J gene: TRBJ1-3; CDR3 protein: CASSLGPVSGNTIYF; CDR3 DNA: TGTGCCAGCAGCTTAGGGCCAGTCTCTGGAAACACCATATATTTT
V gene: TRBV18; D gene: -; J gene: TRBJ2-5; CDR3 protein: CASSWGDPETQYF; CDR3 DNA: TGTGCCAGCTCATGGGGGGATCCGGAGACCCAGTACTTC
V gene: TRBV7-2; D gene: -; J gene: TRBJ1-3; CDR3 protein: CASSPTRQQGSGNTIYF; CDR3 DNA: TGTGCCAGCAGCCCAACGAGACAACAGGGCTCTGGAAACACCATATATTTT
V gene: TRBV28; D gene: TRBD1; J gene: TRBJ1-1; CDR3 protein: CASSSTGGDTEAFF; CDR3 DNA: TGTGCCAGCAGTTCAACAGGGGGCGACACTGAAGCTTTCTTT
V gene: TRBV6-5; D gene: -; J gene: TRBJ2-7; CDR3 protein: CASSYSHQAGTYEQYF; CDR3 DNA: TGTGCCAGCAGTTACTCTCACCAGGCCGGGACCTACGAGCAGTACTTC
V gene: TRBV2; D gene: -; J gene: TRBJ2-3; CDR3 protein: CASRSGTTFTDTQYF; CDR3 DNA: TGTGCCAGCAGATCGGGAACCACCTTCACAGATACGCAGTATTTT
V gene: TRBV30; D gene: -; J gene: TRBJ2-7; CDR3 protein: CAWSRESYEQYF; CDR3 DNA: TGTGCCTGGTCCAGGGAGTCCTACGAGCAGTACTTC
V gene: TRBV4-1; D gene: TRBD1; J gene: TRBJ2-7; CDR3 protein: CASSPTRDRGEQYF; CDR3 DNA: TGCGCCAGCAGCCCTACTCGGGACAGGGGCGAGCAGTACTTC
V gene: TRBV9; D gene: TRBD1; J gene: TRBJ1-5; CDR3 protein: CASSVEGQGEPQHF; CDR3 DNA: TGTGCCAGCAGCGTAGAGGGACAGGGGGAGCCCCAGCATTTT
V gene: TRBV29-1; D gene: TRBD1; J gene: TRBJ1-2; CDR3 protein: CSVGTGTGRANYGYTF; CDR3 DNA: TGCAGCGTTGGGACCGGGACAGGTCGAGCTAACTATGGCTACACCTTC
V gene: TRBV2; D gene: -; J gene: TRBJ1-2; CDR3 protein: CASSVIGGTNGYTF; CDR3 DNA: TGTGCCAGCAGTGTCATTGGGGGGACCAATGGCTACACCTTC
V gene: TRBV7-2; D gene: -; J gene: TRBJ2-3; CDR3 protein: CASSYRTTAQYF; CDR3 DNA: TGTGCCAGCAGCTACCGGACTACCGCGCAGTATTTT
V gene: TRBV28; D gene: -; J gene: TRBJ1-5; CDR3 protein: CASSFRGWRGSGNQPQHF; CDR3 DNA: TGTGCCAGCAGTTTTAGGGGATGGAGGGGATCAGGGAATCAGCCCCAGCATTTT
V gene: TRBV20-1; D gene: -; J gene: TRBJ1-2; CDR3 protein: CSAHPGGGYTF; CDR3 DNA: TGCAGTGCTCACCCGGGTGGGGGCTACACCTTC
V gene: TRBV25-1; D gene: TRBD2; J gene: TRBJ2-7; CDR3 protein: CASSYSSGGYYEQYF; CDR3 DNA: TGTGCCAGCAGCTACTCTAGCGGGGGATACTACGAGCAGTACTTC
V gene: TRBV5-1; D gene: -; J gene: TRBJ2-5; CDR3 protein: CASSLTRRTEETQYF; CDR3 DNA: TGCGCCAGCAGCTTGACCCGTAGGACGGAAGAGACCCAGTACTTC
V gene: TRBV4-1; D gene: TRBD1; J gene: TRBJ2-5; CDR3 protein: CASSQDRGRLETQYF; CDR3 DNA: TGCGCCAGCAGCCAAGACAGGGGGCGTCTGGAGACCCAGTACTTC
V gene: TRBV1; D gene: -; J gene: TRBJ1-1; CDR3 protein: CTSSQDPGDTEAFF; CDR3 DNA: TGCACCAGCAGCCAAGATCCCGGGGACACTGAAGCTTTCTTT
V gene: TRBV6-5; D gene: TRBD2; J gene: TRBJ2-7; CDR3 protein: CASSYGRGSYEQYF; CDR3 DNA: TGTGCCAGCAGTTACGGGCGGGGGAGTTACGAGCAGTACTTC
V gene: TRBV5-4; D gene: TRBD1; J gene: TRBJ1-6; CDR3 protein: CASSTRTGATGSPLHF; CDR3 DNA: TGTGCCAGCAGCACAAGGACAGGGGCTACCGGGTCACCCCTCCACTTT